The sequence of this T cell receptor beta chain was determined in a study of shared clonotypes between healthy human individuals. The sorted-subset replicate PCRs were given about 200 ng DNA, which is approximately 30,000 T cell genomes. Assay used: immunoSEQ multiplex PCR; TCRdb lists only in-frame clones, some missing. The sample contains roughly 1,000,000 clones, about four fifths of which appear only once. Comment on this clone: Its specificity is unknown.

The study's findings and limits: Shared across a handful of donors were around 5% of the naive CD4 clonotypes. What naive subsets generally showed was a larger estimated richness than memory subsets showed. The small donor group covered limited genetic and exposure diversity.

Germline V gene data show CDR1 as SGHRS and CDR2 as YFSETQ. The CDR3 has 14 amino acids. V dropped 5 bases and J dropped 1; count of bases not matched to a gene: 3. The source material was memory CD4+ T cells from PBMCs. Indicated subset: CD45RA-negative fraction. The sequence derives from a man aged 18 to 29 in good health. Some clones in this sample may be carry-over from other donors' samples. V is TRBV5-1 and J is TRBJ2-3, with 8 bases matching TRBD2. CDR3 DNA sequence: TGCGCCAGCAGAGTGACTAGCGGCACAGATACGCAGTATTTT. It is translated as CASRVTSGTDTQYF.